The next 32 T cell receptor beta chains were all read from a single sample in a study of blood T cell repertoires in COVID-19. The protocol was immunoSEQ multiplex PCR, while the TCRdb copy is restricted to in-frame clones and leaves out a portion. The profile shows under 250,000 clones, over 70% of them singletons. The sample consisted of PBMCs or T cells enriched from blood (not recorded which). The origin of the receptors is a woman aged 25 to 39 who had been exposed to COVID-19.

The rearrangement uses TRBV6-2 or TRBV6-3 and TRBJ2-7; 9 bases map to TRBD2. Per germline, CDR1 MNHEY and CDR2 SVGEGT. Germline trimming cut 6 bases from V and 2 bases from J; bases unmatched to any gene: 20. This CDR3 has 19 residues. The CDR3 spells CASSPMGGLASGGAYEQYF. In DNA, the CDR3 is TGTGCCAGCAGCCCAATGGGGGGACTAGCTTCAGGAGGGGCCTACGAGCAGTACTTC.

V usage is TRBV18 and J usage is TRBJ1-1; D not certain. CDR1 and CDR2 (germline): KGHSH, LQKENI. The V gene lost 2 bases and the J gene lost 4 bases, with 11 bases spanning the gap. The CDR3 runs to 14 residues. The CDR3: CASSPGEGSTEAFF. In nucleotides, the CDR3 is TGTGCCAGCTCACCAGGGGAGGGTAGCACTGAAGCTTTCTTT.

The genes are TRBV5-1 and TRBJ2-1; 8 bases agree with TRBD2. The V and J ends lost 5 bases and 0 bases, in that order; junction bases with no gene match: 7. The CDR3 runs 16 residues. Germline V gives CDR1 SGHRS, CDR2 YFSETQ. CDR3 in DNA: TGCGCCAGCAGTCTGAATAGCGGGAACTCCTACAATGAGCAGTTCTTC. As protein: CASSLNSGNSYNEQFF. Variable domain in full (rest from reference TRBV5-1 and TRBJ2-1): KAGVTQTPRYLIKTRGQQVTLSCSPISGHRSVSWYQQTPGQGLQFLFEYFSETQRNKGNFPGRFSGRQFSNSRSEMNVSTLELGDSALYLCASSLNSGNSYNEQFFGPGTRLTVL.

A single count supports this clone. The chain employs TRBV6-5 and TRBJ1-5; D gene ambiguous. V lost 5 bases and J lost 1, with 9 bases in between. The germline V gene has CDR1 MNHEY and CDR2 SVGAGI. The CDR3 contains 14 residues. The CDR3 loop is CASSLSGSNQPQHF. CDR3 bases: TGTGCCAGCAGTCTTTCGGGGAGCAATCAGCCCCAGCATTTT.

The chain has TRBV4-1 and TRBJ2-5; tentative D call: TRBD2 (5 bases). V shed 0 bases and J shed 9 bases, with 11 bases lying between them. This CDR3 is 13 amino acids long. Germline loops: CDR1 MGHRA, CDR2 YSYEKL. The CDR3 region is CASSQELGGAQYF. The CDR3 DNA reads TGCGCCAGCAGCCAAGAACTAGGTGGGGCCCAGTACTTC.

The chain uses TRBV4-1 and TRBJ1-4; D remains unclear. V was trimmed by 2 bases and J by 7 bases, leaving 17 bases between them. CDR3 length: 16 residues. The germline V gene encodes CDR1 MGHRA and CDR2 YSYEKL. CDR3 region: CASSQQPVAGSEKLFF. The CDR3 coding sequence is TGCGCCAGCAGCCAACAGCCAGTGGCGGGAAGTGAAAAACTGTTTTTT.

This chain uses TRBV30 with TRBJ2-1, with D possibly being TRBD2 (5 bases). With 3 bases removed from V and 1 base from J, the gap between germline ends came to 7 bases. Germline V gene data show CDR1 as GTSNPN and CDR2 as SVGIG (reference sequence). CDR3 length equals 13 residues. The CDR3 sequence is CAWRGESYNEQFF. CDR3 DNA: TGTGCCTGGAGGGGAGAATCCTACAATGAGCAGTTCTTC. The full variable domain, in which reference TRBV30 and TRBJ2-1 provide the parts outside the CDR3, is SQTIHQWPATLVQPVGSPLSLECTVEGTSNPNLYWYRQAAGRGLQLLFYSVGIGQISSEVPQNLSASRPQDRQFILSSKKLLLSDSGFYLCAWRGESYNEQFFGPGTRLTVL.

The V and J genes are TRBV11-2 and TRBJ1-3; D is possibly TRBD1 (6 bases). CDR1 SGHAT and CDR2 FQNNGV come from the germline V gene. The CDR3 contains 16 residues. Trimming left V 1 base short and J 4 bases short, with 14 bases between. CDR3 coding DNA: TGTGCCAGCAGCTTAGGGAGGCAGGGGAGAGGAAACACCATATATTTT. Protein: CASSLGRQGRGNTIYF.

This clone was observed once. V and J are TRBV19 and TRBJ1-1; D is perhaps TRBD1 (6 bases). CDR1 and CDR2 (germline): LNHDA, SQIVND (reference sequence). Trimming removed 4 bases from V and 8 bases from J, with 8 bases in between. The CDR3 spans 11 residues. CDR3 amino acids: CASSNRDEAFF. The CDR3 DNA follows: TGTGCCAGTAGTAACAGGGACGAAGCTTTCTTT.

This clone was seen once. The chain recombines TRBV4-1 with TRBJ1-2; D call uncertain. This CDR3 contains 15 residues. Deletions cut 2 bases from V and 3 bases from J, with 13 bases between. The germline CDR1 and CDR2 sequences are MGHRA and YSYEKL. The CDR3 coding sequence is TGCGCCAGCAGCCAAACCCTCGGTCTTGACTATGGCTACACCTTC. This sequence encodes CASSQTLGLDYGYTF.

This clone was counted a few times. The chain employs TRBV28 and TRBJ1-5; 7 positions match TRBD1. CDR1 and CDR2 from the germline V gene are MDHEN and SYDVKM. CDR3 length: 15 amino acids. After removal of 1 base from V and 5 bases from J, the junction contained 5 bases not matched to a gene. The CDR3 DNA sequence: TGTGCCAGCAGTTTATTAACAGGGGTGGATCAGCCCCAGCATTTT. Protein product: CASSLLTGVDQPQHF.

The genes are TRBV24-1 and TRBJ2-7; D uncertain. Germline CDR1 KGHDR, CDR2 SFDVKD. This CDR3 has 13 amino acids. Trimming shortened V by 6 bases and J by 4 bases, and 12 bases separated the two germline ends. In DNA form, the CDR3 reads TGTGCCACCAGTCCCAGTTACGGGTACGAGCAGTACTTC. Its translation: CATSPSYGYEQYF.

The rearrangement links TRBV10-3 to TRBJ1-1; no clear D gene. Deletions cut 3 bases from V and 4 bases from J, with 18 bases between. Germline V gene sequence: CDR1 ENHRY, CDR2 SYGVKD. The CDR3 totals 16 residues. The CDR3 is CAISDTLMAGSTEAFF. CDR3 sequence (DNA): TGTGCCATCAGTGACACTTTAATGGCGGGGAGCACTGAAGCTTTCTTT.

This rearrangement joins TRBV6-6 to TRBJ2-2; 9 bases line up with TRBD1. Germline V gives CDR1 MNHNY, CDR2 SVGAGI (reference sequence). This CDR3 has 16 residues. Losses at the gene ends were 5 bases for V and 3 bases for J; bases not matched to a gene: 7. This CDR3 is CASSPGQGTDTGELFF. DNA of the CDR3: TGTGCCAGCAGTCCGGGACAGGGAACGGACACCGGGGAGCTGTTTTTT.

CDR3 DNA sequence: TGTGCCAGCAGCCTGACAGAAGACACTGAAGCTTTCTTT. Translated: CASSLTEDTEAFF. The chain employs TRBV5-6 and TRBJ1-1; D possibly corresponds to TRBD1 (5 bases). The V end was cut by 4 bases, the J end by 3 bases, with 10 bases between. The V gene's germline CDR1 is SGHDT and CDR2 YYEEEE. The CDR3 loop spans 13 amino acids.

V and J are TRBV19 and TRBJ2-5, with D uncertain. Trimming stripped 3 bases from V and 2 bases from J, with 16 bases between. Germline loops: CDR1 LNHDA, CDR2 SQIVND (reference sequence). CDR3 length: 16 amino acids. The CDR3 reads CASSIWASPWQETQYF. In DNA, the CDR3 is TGTGCCAGTAGTATCTGGGCCAGCCCATGGCAAGAGACCCAGTACTTC.

The CDR3 nucleotides read TGTGCCAGTACGGGGGACAACACCGGGGAGCTGTTTTTT. Its protein product is CASTGDNTGELFF. V and J are TRBV19 and TRBJ2-2; D is perhaps TRBD2 (6 bases). The CDR3 is 13 amino acids. V gave up 7 bases and J gave up 2 bases, with 8 bases separating them. Germline loops: CDR1 LNHDA, CDR2 SQIVND (reference sequence).

The chain links TRBV2 to TRBJ2-5, with TRBD2 identical over 7 bases. Germline values: CDR1 SNHLY, CDR2 FYNNEI. The CDR3 sequence is 14 residues long. V was pared by 4 bases and J by 5 bases, with 7 bases of the junction left unmatched. CDR3 coding DNA: TGTGCCAGCAGTGTAGAGGGAGGGGATGAGACCCAGTACTTC. Protein product: CASSVEGGDETQYF.

CDR3 loop: CAWSVANTGELFF. CDR3 in DNA: TGTGCCTGGAGTGTCGCGAACACCGGGGAGCTGTTTTTT. The genes are TRBV30 and TRBJ2-2; D call uncertain. The CDR3 has 13 amino acids. Germline V gene lookup returns CDR1 GTSNPN and CDR2 SVGIG (reference sequence). Trimming stripped 0 bases from V and 0 bases from J, with 2 bases between.

The chain is built from TRBV19 and TRBJ1-2; 7 nucleotides line up with TRBD1. The length of the CDR3 is 16 residues. Losses at the gene ends were 3 bases for V and 5 bases for J; bases not matched to a gene: 12. From germline, CDR1 is LNHDA and CDR2 SQIVND (reference sequence). The CDR3 region is CASSISTQGGRYGYTF. The CDR3 nucleotides read TGTGCCAGTAGTATCAGCACACAAGGGGGCAGATATGGCTACACCTTC.

V and J are TRBV11-3 and TRBJ2-1; TRBD2 matches at 10 bases. Germline CDR1 reads SGHNT; CDR2 reads YENEEA. Losses at the gene ends were 5 bases for V and 2 bases for J; bases not matched to a gene: 9. This CDR3 comprises 17 residues. CDR3 loop: CASSLMSGRAAYNEQFF. CDR3 sequence (DNA): TGTGCCAGCAGCCTTATGAGCGGGAGGGCAGCCTACAATGAGCAGTTCTTC.

The chain uses TRBV19 and TRBJ2-6, with D possibly being TRBD1 (6 bases). Germline lookup yields CDR1 LNHDA and CDR2 SQIVND (reference sequence). Trimming removed 8 bases from V and 2 bases from J, with 19 bases in between. CDR3 length: 17 amino acids. The CDR3 protein is CASFPGTSPTGANVLTF. For the CDR3, the DNA is TGTGCCAGTTTTCCGGGGACATCACCTACTGGGGCCAACGTCCTGACTTTC.

The chain carries TRBV19 and TRBJ2-3; TRBD2 aligns across 11 bases. J lost 5 bases, V lost 5 bases, and 9 bases had no gene match. Per the germline V gene, CDR1 is LNHDA and CDR2 is SQIVND (reference sequence). The CDR3 spans 16 residues. The CDR3 DNA reads TGTGCCAGTAGTGCGGATCTAGCGGGAGGTGGAGATACGCAGTATTTT. It specifies CASSADLAGGGDTQYF.

This clone was seen once. The chain links TRBV5-4 to TRBJ2-3; D ambiguous. V was clipped by 1 base and J by 2 bases, with 14 bases between them. Germline V gives CDR1 SGHNT, CDR2 YYREEE (reference sequence). The CDR3 is 16 amino acids. The DNA for the CDR3 is TGTGCCAGCAGCTTGTCACCGAACTCAAACACAGATACGCAGTATTTT. This sequence encodes CASSLSPNSNTDTQYF.

The chain carries TRBV6-5 and TRBJ1-2; TRBD1 agrees at 11 bases. J was trimmed by 9 bases and V by 5 bases; bases with no gene match: 5. This CDR3 comprises 13 residues. Per the germline V gene, CDR1 is MNHEY and CDR2 is SVGAGI. The CDR3 loop reads CASSRDRGDSYTF. In DNA, the CDR3 is TGTGCCAGCAGTCGGGACAGGGGGGATAGCTACACCTTC.

This clone has only one observation. This sequence joins TRBV27 and TRBJ1-2; D is unclear. The CDR3 spans 14 residues. V dropped 6 bases and J dropped 5 bases, with 16 bases sitting between them. Germline loops: CDR1 MNHEY, CDR2 SMNVEV (reference sequence). The CDR3 DNA sequence: TGTGCCAGCAGAGCCCCTTCACAGCTTTATGGCTACACCTTC. It is translated as CASRAPSQLYGYTF.

The chain combines TRBV6-5 with TRBJ2-5; 14 nucleotides match TRBD2. CDR1 and CDR2 (germline): MNHEY, SVGAGI. CDR3 length: 15 residues. V shed 6 bases, J shed 5 bases, and the junction held 5 bases outside the gene matches. CDR3 in amino acids: CASSFGLAGGETQYF. In nucleotides, the CDR3 is TGTGCCAGCAGCTTTGGACTAGCGGGAGGCGAGACCCAGTACTTC.

The chain is built from TRBV28 and TRBJ2-2, with 9 bases lining up with TRBD1. The germline CDR1 and CDR2 sequences are MDHEN and SYDVKM. The CDR3 totals 16 residues. V shed 5 bases and J 2 bases; nucleotides not matched to a gene: 6. CDR3 nucleotide sequence: TGTGCCAGCAGTCCCCTGGGACAGGGAAACACCGGGGAGCTGTTTTTT. This encodes CASSPLGQGNTGELFF.

The chain is built from TRBV19 and TRBJ2-5; no definite D call. The ends were cut back, 7 bases at V and 1 base at J, with 10 bases in the middle. The germline CDR1 and CDR2 sequences are LNHDA and SQIVND (reference sequence). This CDR3 is 13 amino acids long. The CDR3 DNA sequence: TGTGCCAGTAACAGTCATCTCCAAGAGACCCAGTACTTC. Encoded protein: CASNSHLQETQYF.

The chain combines TRBV12-2 with TRBJ2-1; TRBD1 is taken as the D call from the table, unchecked against the DNA. TRBV12-2 is a pseudogene locus. The CDR3 contains 16 residues. CDR3 bases: TGTGCAAGTCGCTTAGCAGGACAGGGATACTACAATGAGCAGTTCTTC. Its protein is CASRLAGQGYYNEQFF.

The CDR3 region has the DNA TGCAGCGTTGAAGGCAGGAACACTGAAGCTTTCTTT. Translated: CSVEGRNTEAFF. This rearrangement joins TRBV29-1 to TRBJ1-1; D is uncertain. This CDR3 has 12 amino acids. V gave up 1 base and J gave up 1 base, with 4 bases separating them. Germline values: CDR1 SQVTM, CDR2 ANQGSEA.

J is TRBJ2-7 and V is TRBV30, with TRBD2 matching over 8 bases. J was trimmed by 0 bases and V by 4 bases; bases with no gene match: 2. The CDR3 totals 13 residues. CDR1 GTSNPN and CDR2 SVGIG come from the germline V gene (reference sequence). CDR3: CAWTGGASYEQYF. The CDR3, as DNA: TGTGCCTGGACGGGGGGGGCCTCCTACGAGCAGTACTTC.